This T cell receptor beta chain emerged from a study of Graves' ophthalmopathy and Graves' hyperthyroidism. Amplification of the TCR beta CDR3 regions used RNA transcripts (as template). In the first round, RT-PCR was carried out with HTBI primers, and a multiplex PCR formed the second round. TCRdb reprocessed the multiplex PCR reads with MiXCR, giving one entry per CDR3 protein. The sample records 660,000 or so distinct CDR3 sequences, more than 40% being singletons. This CDR3 has 15 amino acids. Per germline, CDR1 LNHDA and CDR2 SQIVND (reference sequence). V lost 10 bases and J lost 3, with 20 bases in between.

The sample comprised peripheral blood. The receptor was isolated from an adult man with Graves' ophthalmopathy. The chain uses TRBV19 and TRBJ2-3, with D possibly being TRBD1 (6 bases). The CDR3 loop is CATRTVYEETDTQYF. CDR3 sequence (DNA): TGTGCCACCCGGACAGTATATGAGGAGACAGATACGCAGTATTTT. Drawing the rest from reference TRBV19 and TRBJ2-3, the complete variable domain is DGGITQSPKYLFRKEGQNVTLSCEQNLNHDAMYWYRQDPGQGLRLIYYSQIVNDFQKGDIAEGYSVSREKKESFPLTVTSAQKNPTAFYLCATRTVYEETDTQYFGPGTRLTVL.